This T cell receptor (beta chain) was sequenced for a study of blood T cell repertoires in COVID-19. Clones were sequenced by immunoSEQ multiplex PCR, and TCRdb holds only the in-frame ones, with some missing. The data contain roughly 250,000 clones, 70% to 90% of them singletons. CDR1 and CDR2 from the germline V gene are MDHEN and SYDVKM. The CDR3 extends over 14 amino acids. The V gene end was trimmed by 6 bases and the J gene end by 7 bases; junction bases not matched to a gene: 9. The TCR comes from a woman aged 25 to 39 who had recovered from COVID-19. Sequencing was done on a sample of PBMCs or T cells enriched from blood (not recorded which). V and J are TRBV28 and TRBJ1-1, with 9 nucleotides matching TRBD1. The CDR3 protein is CASRLRTGVREAFF. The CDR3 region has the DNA TGTGCCAGCAGACTAAGGACAGGGGTTCGTGAAGCTTTCTTT. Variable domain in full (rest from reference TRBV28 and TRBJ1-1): DVKVTQSSRYLVKRTGEKVFLECVQDMDHENMFWYRQDPGLGLRLIYFSYDVKMKEKGDIPEGYSVSREKKERFSLILESASTNQTSMYLCASRLRTGVREAFFGQGTRLTVV.